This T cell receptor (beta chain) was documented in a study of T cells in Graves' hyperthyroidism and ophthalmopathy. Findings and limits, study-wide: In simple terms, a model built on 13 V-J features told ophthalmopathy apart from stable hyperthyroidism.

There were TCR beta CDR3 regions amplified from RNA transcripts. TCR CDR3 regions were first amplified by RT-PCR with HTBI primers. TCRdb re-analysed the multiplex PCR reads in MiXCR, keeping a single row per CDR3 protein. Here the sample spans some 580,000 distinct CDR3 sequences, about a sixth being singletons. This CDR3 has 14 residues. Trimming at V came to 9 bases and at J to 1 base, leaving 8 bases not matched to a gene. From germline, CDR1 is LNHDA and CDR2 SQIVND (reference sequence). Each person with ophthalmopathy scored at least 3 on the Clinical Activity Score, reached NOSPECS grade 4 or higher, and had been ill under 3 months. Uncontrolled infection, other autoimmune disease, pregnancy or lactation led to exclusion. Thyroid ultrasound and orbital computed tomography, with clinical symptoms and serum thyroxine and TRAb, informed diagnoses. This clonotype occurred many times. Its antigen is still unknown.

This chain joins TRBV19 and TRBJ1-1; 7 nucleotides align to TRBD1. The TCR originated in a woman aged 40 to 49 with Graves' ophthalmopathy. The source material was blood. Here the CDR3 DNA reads TGTGCCAGCAGTCCCGGGACAGCGAACACTGAAGCTTTCTTT. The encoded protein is CASSPGTANTEAFF.